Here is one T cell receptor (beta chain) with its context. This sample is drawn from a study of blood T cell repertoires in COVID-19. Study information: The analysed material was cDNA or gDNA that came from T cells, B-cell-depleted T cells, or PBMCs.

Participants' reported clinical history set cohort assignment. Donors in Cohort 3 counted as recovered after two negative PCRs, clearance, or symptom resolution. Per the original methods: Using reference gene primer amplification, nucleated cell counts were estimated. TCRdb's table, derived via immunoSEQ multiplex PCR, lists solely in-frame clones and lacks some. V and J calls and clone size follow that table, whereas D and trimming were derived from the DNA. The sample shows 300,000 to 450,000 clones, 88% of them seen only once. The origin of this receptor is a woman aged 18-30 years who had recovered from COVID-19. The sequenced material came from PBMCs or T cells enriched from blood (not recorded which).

CDR3 residues: CASSARGQGAQEQYF. CDR3 in DNA: TGTGCCAGCAGTGCAAGAGGACAGGGGGCTCAAGAGCAGTACTTC. The chain recombines TRBV25-1 with TRBJ2-7, with 11 positions matching TRBD1. There are 15 residues in the CDR3. The germline gives CDR1 MGHDK, CDR2 SYGVNS. V trimming: 4 bases; J trimming: 7 bases; junction bases outside the gene matches: 9.